This T cell receptor beta chain was profiled in a study of cytomegalovirus exposure and HLA in healthy donors. With 60 Vbeta and 13 Jbeta primers, the PCR was carried out. In the source study's methods: The authors later counted roughly 87 million unique TCR beta chains, 9.5 million to 11 million of them shared. Sequencing used immunoSEQ multiplex PCR; TCRdb keeps in-frame clones, though not all of them. V and J calls and clone size are given by that table; D and trimming were obtained from the DNA. The data hold fewer than 200,000 clones, with just under 80% observed a single time. A word on this clone: What it binds is unknown.

The CDR3 runs 16 residues. After removal of 3 bases from V and 6 bases from J, the junction contained 9 bases not matched to a gene. CDR1 and CDR2 from the germline V gene are MNHNS and SASEGT. Whole-study results and caveats: A later analysis appeared to link common viral pathogens to several of the most significant clusters. There were reportedly fewer N-insertions in an Asian-associated ancestry cluster than the roughly 670-donor mean, in a later analysis.

The source material was PBMCs. The gene calls are TRBV6-1 and TRBJ1-1, with TRBD1 matching over 11 bases. This receptor was identified in a female donor in good health and CMV-seronegative. The DNA of the CDR3 is TGTGCCAGCAGTGAGGATGATGGACAGGGGGCAGCTGAAGCTTTCTTT. Translation gives CASSEDDGQGAAEAFF.